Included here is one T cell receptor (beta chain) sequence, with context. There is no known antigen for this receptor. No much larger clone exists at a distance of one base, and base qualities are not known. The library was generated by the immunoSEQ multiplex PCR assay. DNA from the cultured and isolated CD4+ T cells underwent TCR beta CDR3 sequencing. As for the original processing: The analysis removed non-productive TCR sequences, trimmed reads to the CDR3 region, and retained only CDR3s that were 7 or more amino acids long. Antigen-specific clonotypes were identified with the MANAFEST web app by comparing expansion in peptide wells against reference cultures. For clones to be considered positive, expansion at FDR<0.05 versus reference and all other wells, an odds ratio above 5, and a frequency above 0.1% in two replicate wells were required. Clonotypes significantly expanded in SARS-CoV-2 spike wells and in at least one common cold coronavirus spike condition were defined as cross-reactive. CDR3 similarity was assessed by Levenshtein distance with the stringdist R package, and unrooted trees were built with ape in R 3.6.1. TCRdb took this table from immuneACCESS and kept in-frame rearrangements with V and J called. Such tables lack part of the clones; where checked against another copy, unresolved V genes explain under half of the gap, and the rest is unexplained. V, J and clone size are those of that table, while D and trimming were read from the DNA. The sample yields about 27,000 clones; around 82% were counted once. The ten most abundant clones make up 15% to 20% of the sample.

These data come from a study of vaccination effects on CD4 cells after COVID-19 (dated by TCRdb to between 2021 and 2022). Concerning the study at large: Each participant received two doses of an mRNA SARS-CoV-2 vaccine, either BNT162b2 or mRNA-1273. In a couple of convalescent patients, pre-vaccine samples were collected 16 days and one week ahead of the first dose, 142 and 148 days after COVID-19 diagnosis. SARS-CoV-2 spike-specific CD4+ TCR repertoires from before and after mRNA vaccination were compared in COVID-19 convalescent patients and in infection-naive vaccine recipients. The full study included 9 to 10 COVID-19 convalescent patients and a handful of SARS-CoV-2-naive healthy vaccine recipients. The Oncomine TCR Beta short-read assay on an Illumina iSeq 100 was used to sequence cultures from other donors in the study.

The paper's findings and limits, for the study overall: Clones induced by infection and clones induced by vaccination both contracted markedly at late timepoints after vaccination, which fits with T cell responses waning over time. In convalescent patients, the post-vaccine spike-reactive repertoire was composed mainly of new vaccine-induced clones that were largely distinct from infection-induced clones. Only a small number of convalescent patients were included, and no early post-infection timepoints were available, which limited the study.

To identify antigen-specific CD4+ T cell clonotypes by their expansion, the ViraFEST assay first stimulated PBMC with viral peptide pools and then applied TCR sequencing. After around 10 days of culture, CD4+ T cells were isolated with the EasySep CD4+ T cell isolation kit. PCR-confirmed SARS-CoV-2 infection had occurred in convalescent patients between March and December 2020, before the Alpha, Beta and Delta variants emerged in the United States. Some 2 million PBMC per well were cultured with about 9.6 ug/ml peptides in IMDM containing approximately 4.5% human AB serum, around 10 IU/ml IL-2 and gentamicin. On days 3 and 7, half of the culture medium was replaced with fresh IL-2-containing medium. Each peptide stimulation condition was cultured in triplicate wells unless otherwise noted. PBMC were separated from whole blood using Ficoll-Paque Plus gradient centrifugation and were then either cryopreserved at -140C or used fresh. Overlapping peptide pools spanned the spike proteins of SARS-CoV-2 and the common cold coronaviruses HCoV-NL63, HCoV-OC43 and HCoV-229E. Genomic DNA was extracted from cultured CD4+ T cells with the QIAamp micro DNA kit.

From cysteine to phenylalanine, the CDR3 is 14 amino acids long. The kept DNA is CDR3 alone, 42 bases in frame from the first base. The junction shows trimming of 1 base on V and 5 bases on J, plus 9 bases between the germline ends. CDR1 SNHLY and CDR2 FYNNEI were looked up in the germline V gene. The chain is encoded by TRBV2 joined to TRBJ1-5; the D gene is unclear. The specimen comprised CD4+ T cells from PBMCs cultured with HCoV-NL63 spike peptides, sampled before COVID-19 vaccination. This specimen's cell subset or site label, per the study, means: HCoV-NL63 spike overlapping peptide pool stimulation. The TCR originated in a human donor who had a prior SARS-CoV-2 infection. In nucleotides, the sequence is TGTGCCAGCAGTGAAGATACCAAATATCAGCCCCAGCATTTT. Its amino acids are CASSEDTKYQPQHF.